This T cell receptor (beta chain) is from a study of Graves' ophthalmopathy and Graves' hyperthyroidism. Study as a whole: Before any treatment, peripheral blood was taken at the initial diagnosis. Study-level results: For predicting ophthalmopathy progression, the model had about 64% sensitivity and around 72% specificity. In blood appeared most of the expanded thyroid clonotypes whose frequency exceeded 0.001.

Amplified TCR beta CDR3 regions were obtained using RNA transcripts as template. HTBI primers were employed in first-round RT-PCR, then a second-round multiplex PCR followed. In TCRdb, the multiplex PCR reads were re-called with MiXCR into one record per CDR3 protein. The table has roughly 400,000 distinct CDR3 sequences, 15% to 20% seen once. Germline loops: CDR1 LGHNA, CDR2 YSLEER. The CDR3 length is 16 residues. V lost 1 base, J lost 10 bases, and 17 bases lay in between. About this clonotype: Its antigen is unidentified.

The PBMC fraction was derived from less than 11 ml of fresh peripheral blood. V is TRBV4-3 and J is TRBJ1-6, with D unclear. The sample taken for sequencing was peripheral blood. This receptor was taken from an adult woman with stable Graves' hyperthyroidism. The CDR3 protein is CASSQGSTVGWSPLHF. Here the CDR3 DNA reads TGCGCCAGCAGCCAAGGTTCAACAGTTGGGTGGTCACCCCTCCACTTT.